This passage covers 14 T cell receptor beta chains from one sample sequenced in a study of T cells in Graves' hyperthyroidism and ophthalmopathy. Amplified TCR beta CDR3 regions came from RNA transcripts. The HTBI primer set served for first-round RT-PCR of the TCR CDR3. TCRdb recomputed calls from the multiplex PCR reads with MiXCR, one row per CDR3 protein. This repertoire shows 350,000 to 450,000 distinct CDR3 sequences, over 12% found once; its top ten account for approximately 29%. Input material: blood. The source is a man between 45 and 60 years old with Graves' ophthalmopathy.

The table lists this clonotype with many counts. This chain joins TRBV12-3 or TRBV12-4 and TRBJ2-3; tentative D call: TRBD1 (5 bases). The CDR3 contains 15 residues. Between the trimmed V and J ends, which lost 3 bases and 0 bases, there was a span of 10 bases. DNA of the CDR3: TGTGCCAGCAGTTTTTCAGACAGTAGCACAGATACGCAGTATTTT. As protein: CASSFSDSSTDTQYF.

A few counts support this clonotype. The chain links TRBV18 to TRBJ2-2, with D perhaps TRBD1 (6 bases). Trimming took 3 bases from V and 3 from J, leaving 14 bases between them. The germline gives CDR1 KGHSH, CDR2 LQKENI. The CDR3 loop spans 16 amino acids. In DNA, the CDR3 is TGTGCCAGCTCACCTTCAGGGACACCGGACACCGGGGAGCTGTTTTTT. Its protein is CASSPSGTPDTGELFF.

This clonotype was seen ten or more times. The chain carries TRBV6-1 and TRBJ2-5, with D perhaps TRBD1 (5 bases). V was trimmed by 6 bases and J by 0 bases, leaving 11 bases between them. The CDR3 has 14 residues. The germline V gene has CDR1 MNHNS and CDR2 SASEGT. CDR3 amino acids: CASSPQAYQETQYF. The CDR3 DNA sequence: TGTGCCAGCAGCCCACAGGCGTACCAAGAGACCCAGTACTTC.

This clonotype was detected many times. The chain couples TRBV18 to TRBJ2-7; the match to TRBD2 covers 8 bases. The CDR3 is made up of 14 amino acids. V was pared by 3 bases and J by 6 bases, with 7 bases of the junction left unmatched. In germline, CDR1 is KGHSH, CDR2 LQKENI. CDR3 region: CASSPKGAGGEQYF. In nucleotides, the CDR3 is TGTGCCAGCTCACCGAAGGGTGCGGGGGGCGAGCAGTACTTC. The entire variable domain, with the rest obtained from reference TRBV18 and TRBJ2-7, is as follows: NAGVMQNPRHLVRRRGQEARLRCSPMKGHSHVYWYRQLPEEGLKFMVYLQKENIIDESGMPKERFSAEFPKEGPSILRIQQVVRGDSAAYFCASSPKGAGGEQYFGPGTRLTVT.

Concerning this clonotype: Sequence at one end of the junction differs from germline and may be a read error. This chain uses TRBV30 with TRBJ2-7; TRBD1 might be the D (6 bases). The CDR3 is made up of 13 amino acids. Germline CDR1 and CDR2: GTSNPN and SVGIG (reference sequence). CDR3 in DNA: TGCGCCTGGTGTCCGGGACAAGGCTACGAGCAGTACTTC. Protein sequence: CAWCPGQGYEQYF.

This clonotype showed up many times. The chain employs TRBV7-9 and TRBJ2-1; D remains ambiguous. Trimming stripped 6 bases from V and 5 bases from J, with 11 bases between. Looked up from germline, CDR1 is SEHNR and CDR2 is FQNEAQ (reference sequence). The CDR3 has 13 amino acids. CDR3 DNA sequence: TGTGCCAGCAGGGGCAGGAACGACAATGAGCAGTTCTTC. This translates into CASRGRNDNEQFF.

This clonotype has ten or more counts. V and J are TRBV27 and TRBJ2-1; 9 nucleotides align to TRBD2. V was pared by 5 bases and J by 6 bases, with 5 bases of the junction left unmatched. The CDR3 covers 14 residues. Per the germline V gene, CDR1 is MNHEY and CDR2 is SMNVEV (reference sequence). CDR3 nucleotides: TGTGCCAGCAGTCTAATTAGCGGGAGCAATGAGCAGTTCTTC. Its protein product is CASSLISGSNEQFF.

This clonotype has at least ten counts. V is TRBV7-2 and J is TRBJ2-3; TRBD2 matches at 7 bases. The CDR3 consists of 14 residues. From germline, CDR1 is SGHTA and CDR2 FQGNSA. V lost 6 bases, J lost 1 base, and 4 bases stayed unmatched. The CDR3 DNA reads TGTGCCAGCAGTTTGGCGGGAGGCACAGATACGCAGTATTTT. Residues: CASSLAGGTDTQYF.

This clonotype has ten or more counts. This rearrangement joins TRBV3-1 to TRBJ1-1; D gene unclear. V lost 2 bases to trimming and J lost 1 base, with 5 bases between them. The CDR3 consists of 13 residues. From germline, CDR1 is LGHDT and CDR2 YNNKEL (reference sequence). CDR3 amino acids: CASSQTPNTEAFF. CDR3 nucleotide sequence: TGTGCCAGCAGCCAAACACCGAACACTGAAGCTTTCTTT.

This clonotype was seen many times. The rearrangement uses TRBV5-5 and TRBJ1-2, with 8 bases aligning to TRBD1. The CDR3 consists of 14 residues. Germline trimming cut 4 bases from V and 4 bases from J; bases unmatched to any gene: 6. Germline V gene data show CDR1 as SGHKS and CDR2 as YYEKEE (reference sequence). The CDR3 sequence: CASSGGQEFYGYTF. The CDR3 region has the DNA TGTGCCAGCAGCGGGGGACAGGAATTCTATGGCTACACCTTC.

The sample holds a few counts of this clonotype. The chain carries TRBV10-3 and TRBJ2-5; a weak D match, TRBD2 (5 bases). The V gene's germline CDR1 is ENHRY and CDR2 SYGVKD. The ends were cut back, 8 bases at V and 1 base at J, with 20 bases in the middle. The CDR3 sequence is 16 residues long. CDR3: CAIRAAGGGPQETQYF. CDR3 bases: TGTGCCATCCGGGCCGCGGGCGGAGGCCCCCAAGAGACCCAGTACTTC.

This clonotype was recorded at least ten times. The J gene is TRBJ1-2, the V gene TRBV30; a weak D match, TRBD1 (6 bases). Germline CDR1 reads GTSNPN; CDR2 reads SVGIG (reference sequence). This CDR3 is built from 14 residues. V lost 3 bases, J lost 4 bases, and 15 bases lay in between. DNA of the CDR3: TGTGCCTGGAGCGTCCCGGGGACAAGCTATGGCTACACCTTC. Translating it yields CAWSVPGTSYGYTF.

This chain uses TRBV20-1 with TRBJ2-2; TRBD1 agrees at 9 bases. Germline V CDR1 and CDR2: DFQATT, SNEGSKA (reference sequence). V trimming: 1 base; J trimming: 6 bases; junction bases outside the gene matches: 3. The CDR3 sequence is 14 residues long. Here the CDR3 DNA reads TGCAGTGCTAGAGGGACAGGGGACGCCGGGGAGCTGTTTTTT. Its protein is CSARGTGDAGELFF.

The chain employs TRBV12-3 or TRBV12-4 and TRBJ2-1, with 10 bases lining up with TRBD1. The ends lost 4 bases at V and 8 bases at J; junction bases unmatched: 2. This CDR3 has 13 amino acids. For the CDR3, the DNA is TGTGCCAGCAGTTCCGGGACAGGGGATGAGCAGTTCTTC. It translates to CASSSGTGDEQFF.